This T cell receptor beta chain was captured in a study of OX40 agonist ivuxolimab in advanced cancers. Study-level results: Expanded clones tended on average to be more numerous among CD8+ T cells than CD4+.

The study sampled blood at baseline, cycle 4 day 1, and cycle 7 day 1. This CDR3 has 15 residues. J gave up 9 bases and V 7 bases, and 15 bases lay outside the gene matches. Germline CDR1 and CDR2: MGHRA and YSYEKL. TCRdb keeps only in-frame clones here, not all; method: immunoSEQ multiplex PCR. This table holds 60,000 to 85,000 clones, 94% found once. For this clone: Its antigen is still unknown.

The chain combines TRBV4-1 with TRBJ2-1, with TRBD1 matching 7 bases. Specimen: CD4+ or CD8+ T cells sorted from blood, collected in a trial of the OX40 agonist ivuxolimab. The receptor comes from an adult with an advanced solid tumor such as melanoma, head and neck, liver or kidney cancer. The CDR3 reads CASTLDRVFSAEQFF. CDR3 sequence (DNA): TGCGCCAGCACCCTAGACAGGGTCTTCTCTGCTGAGCAGTTCTTC.